This T cell receptor beta chain was recorded in a study of cytomegalovirus exposure and HLA in healthy donors. Study results and limitations: The investigators catalogued some 160 TCR beta chains as cytomegalovirus-associated. Rates of TCR association differed by HLA locus in a later analysis, with DRB1 highest and HLA-C lowest. In vitro confirmation showed three CMV-associated chains to be CMV antigen specific.

In regard to this clone: The antigen remains unidentified. One junction end disagrees with the germline gene, perhaps due to a read error.

This CDR3 is 14 amino acids long. The V gene's germline CDR1 is SSHAT and CDR2 FNYEAQ (reference sequence). The donors (healthy individuals) were bone marrow donors. PCR used 60 Vbeta primers and 13 Jbeta primers. Sequencing used immunoSEQ multiplex PCR; TCRdb keeps in-frame clones, though not all of them. The repertoire holds some 60,000 clones, with about 80% as singletons. J is TRBJ2-5 and V is TRBV7-7, with 7 bases matching TRBD1. Sequencing was performed on PBMCs. This TCR derives from a woman in her thirties or forties in good health and CMV-seronegative. The CDR3 sequence is CASSSTGLGETQYF. CDR3 DNA sequence: TGTGCTAGCAGCTCGACAGGGTTAGGCGAGACCCAGTACTTC.